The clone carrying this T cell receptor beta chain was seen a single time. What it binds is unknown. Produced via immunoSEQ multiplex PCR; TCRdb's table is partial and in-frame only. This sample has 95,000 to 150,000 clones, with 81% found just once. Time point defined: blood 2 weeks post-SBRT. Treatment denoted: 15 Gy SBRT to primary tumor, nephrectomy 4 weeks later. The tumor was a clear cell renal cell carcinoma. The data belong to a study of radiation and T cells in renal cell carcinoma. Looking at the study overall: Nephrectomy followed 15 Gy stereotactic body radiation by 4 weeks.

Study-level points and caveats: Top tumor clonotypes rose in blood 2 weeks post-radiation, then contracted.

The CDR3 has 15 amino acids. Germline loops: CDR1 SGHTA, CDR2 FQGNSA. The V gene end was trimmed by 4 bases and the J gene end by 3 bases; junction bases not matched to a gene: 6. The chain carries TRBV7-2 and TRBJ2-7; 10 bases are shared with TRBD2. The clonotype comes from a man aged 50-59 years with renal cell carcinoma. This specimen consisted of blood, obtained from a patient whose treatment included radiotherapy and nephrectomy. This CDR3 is CASSSGLAVNYEQYF. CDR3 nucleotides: TGTGCCAGCAGCTCCGGACTAGCGGTTAACTACGAGCAGTACTTC.